The 19 T cell receptor beta chains below all came from one sample that was sequenced in a study of blood T cell repertoires in COVID-19. Produced via immunoSEQ multiplex PCR; TCRdb's table is partial and in-frame only. Of some 31,000 clones in the sample, roughly 90% were seen once. The sequenced material came from peripheral blood. The origin of the receptors is a human donor with active COVID-19. The donor label of this sample is uncertain.

The CDR3, as DNA: TGTGCCAGCAACATCGGCGGTACAGATACGCAGTATTTT. It translates to CASNIGGTDTQYF. The V call is TRBV6-5, the J call TRBJ2-3, with D unclear. This CDR3 contains 13 residues. V lost 7 bases, J lost 3 bases, and 11 bases lay in between. CDR1 and CDR2 from the germline V gene are MNHEY and SVGAGI.

This clone is a singleton in its sample. The genes are TRBV2 and TRBJ1-5, with 7 positions matching TRBD1. V shed 8 bases and J 1 base; nucleotides not matched to a gene: 11. The CDR3 sequence is 16 residues long. Germline V gene data show CDR1 as SNHLY and CDR2 as FYNNEI. The CDR3 DNA reads as TGTGCCAGCGACAGGACAGGCGGGTTAAGCAATCAGCCCCAGCATTTT. Its protein is CASDRTGGLSNQPQHF. Based on the CDR3 plus reference TRBV2 and TRBJ1-5, the full variable domain is EPEVTQTPSHQVTQMGQEVILRCVPISNHLYFYWYRQILGQKVEFLVSFYNNEISEKSEIFDDQFSVERPDGSNFTLKIRSTKLEDSAMYFCASDRTGGLSNQPQHFGDGTRLSIL.

CDR3 region: CASRSRGGYEQYF. CDR3 bases: TGTGCCAGCAGGTCGCGGGGGGGGTACGAGCAGTACTTC. The J gene is TRBJ2-7, the V gene TRBV6-6, with 9 bases aligning to TRBD2. The V and J ends lost 6 bases and 4 bases, in that order; junction bases with no gene match: 4. The CDR3 totals 13 residues. Germline V CDR1 and CDR2: MNHNY, SVGAGI (reference sequence).

This chain links TRBV7-9 with TRBJ1-1; D not certain. Germline V CDR1 and CDR2: SEHNR, FQNEAQ (reference sequence). Trimming shortened V by 5 bases and J by 1 base, and 11 bases separated the two germline ends. CDR3 size: 14 residues. CDR3 loop: CASSPDTRNTEAFF. The CDR3 DNA follows: TGTGCCAGCAGCCCTGACACCCGGAACACTGAAGCTTTCTTT.

V and J are TRBV14 and TRBJ2-3; 8 bases fit TRBD2. Germline lookup yields CDR1 SGHDN and CDR2 FVKESK. The length of the CDR3 is 16 residues. The trim removed 3 bases at V and 6 bases at J, leaving 11 bases unmatched. The CDR3 DNA reads TGTGCCAGCAGCCAGAGCGGGGGCCCCTCCGGGGATACGCAGTATTTT. It encodes CASSQSGGPSGDTQYF. The variable domain in full, with the rest retrieved from reference TRBV14 and TRBJ2-3, is EAGVTQFPSHSVIEKGQTVTLRCDPISGHDNLYWYRRVMGKEIKFLLHFVKESKQDESGMPNNRFLAERTGGTYSTLKVQPAELEDSGVYFCASSQSGGPSGDTQYFGPGTRLTVL.

This clone has just a few counts. The chain uses TRBV4-3 and TRBJ2-3, with 9 nucleotides matching TRBD2. CDR1 and CDR2 (germline): LGHNA, YSLEER. There are 15 residues in the CDR3. The J segment lost 8 bases and the V segment lost 1 base, leaving 7 bases of the junction unmatched. In DNA form, the CDR3 reads TGCGCCAGCAGCCAAGGCGGGGGGGCGATGGCTACGCAGTATTTT. Residues: CASSQGGGAMATQYF.

The chain combines TRBV7-2 with TRBJ2-2; TRBD1 matches at 8 bases. Per germline, CDR1 SGHTA and CDR2 FQGNSA. This CDR3 is 15 amino acids long. Trimming took 3 bases from V and 4 from J; bases not matched to a gene: 4. Here the CDR3 reads CASSLSGGVTGELFF. In DNA, the CDR3 is TGTGCCAGCAGCTTGTCAGGGGGCGTCACCGGGGAGCTGTTTTTT.

V usage is TRBV6-5 and J usage is TRBJ1-3; D call uncertain. The V end lost 6 bases, the J end lost 1 base, and 7 bases lay between the germline ends. CDR1 is MNHEY, CDR2 SVGAGI, per germline. This CDR3 region has 13 residues. Here the CDR3 reads CASSKQSGNTIYF. For the CDR3, the DNA is TGTGCCAGCAGCAAACAGTCTGGAAACACCATATATTTT.

The J gene is TRBJ1-3, the V gene TRBV19, with D maybe TRBD1 (5 bases). Trimming removed 7 bases at V and 0 bases at J, with 19 bases between. The V gene's germline CDR1 is LNHDA and CDR2 SQIVND (reference sequence). The length of the CDR3 is 17 residues. CDR3 sequence reads: CASTHSKTVNSGNTIYF. The DNA of the CDR3 is TGTGCCAGTACCCACTCAAAGACAGTCAACTCTGGAAACACCATATATTTT.

This clone was observed once. This sequence joins TRBV10-3 and TRBJ2-7; D is perhaps TRBD2 (6 bases). The germline V gene encodes CDR1 ENHRY and CDR2 SYGVKD. This CDR3 region has 16 residues. With 2 bases removed from V and 2 bases from J, the gap between germline ends came to 16 bases. The CDR3 nucleotides read TGTGCCATCAGTGAGCCCGTTTCGGGGGAGCCCTACGAGCAGTACTTC. It encodes CAISEPVSGEPYEQYF.

The chain links TRBV6-6 to TRBJ1-2; 9 nucleotides align to TRBD1. The CDR3 is made up of 14 amino acids. Germline trimming cut 4 bases from V and 4 bases from J; bases unmatched to any gene: 4. The germline V gene encodes CDR1 MNHNY and CDR2 SVGAGI (reference sequence). The CDR3 DNA reads as TGTGCCAGCAGTTTAACAGGGGGCGGCTATGGCTACACCTTC. Translated, it gives CASSLTGGGYGYTF.

The chain carries TRBV5-4 and TRBJ2-2; 9 bases are shared with TRBD1. This CDR3 region has 15 residues. Germline CDR1 and CDR2: SGHNT and YYREEE (reference sequence). The junction had 5 bases not matched to a gene; V was cut back by 3 bases and J by 5 bases. The CDR3 spells CASSSGTGRTGELFF. CDR3 DNA sequence: TGTGCCAGCAGCTCAGGGACAGGGAGGACCGGGGAGCTGTTTTTT.

The J gene is TRBJ1-6, the V gene TRBV7-2; D unclear. The CDR3 runs 15 residues. V was clipped by 2 bases and J by 9 bases, with 14 bases between them. Germline V gives CDR1 SGHTA, CDR2 FQGNSA. CDR3 region: CASSLSAAGGSPLHF. CDR3 sequence (DNA): TGTGCCAGCAGCTTATCCGCGGCAGGAGGTTCACCCCTCCACTTT.

The V and J genes are TRBV5-1 and TRBJ2-7; maybe TRBD1 (5 bases). This CDR3 has 12 residues. CDR1 is SGHRS and CDR2 is YFSETQ in the germline V gene. Trimming left V 0 bases short and J 4 bases short, with 5 bases between. The CDR3 DNA is TGCGCCAGCAGCTTGGACAGGTACGAGCAGTACTTC. Translation: CASSLDRYEQYF. Combining the CDR3 with reference TRBV5-1 and TRBJ2-7 gives the whole variable domain KAGVTQTPRYLIKTRGQQVTLSCSPISGHRSVSWYQQTPGQGLQFLFEYFSETQRNKGNFPGRFSGRQFSNSRSEMNVSTLELGDSALYLCASSLDRYEQYFGPGTRLTVT.

V usage is TRBV7-9 and J usage is TRBJ2-7; 9 nucleotides agree with TRBD1. Germline CDR1 reads SEHNR; CDR2 reads FQNEAQ (reference sequence). The CDR3 spans 15 residues. The J segment lost 4 bases and the V segment lost 5 bases, leaving 9 bases of the junction unmatched. The CDR3 loop reads CASSPWTGEGYEQYF. Here the CDR3 DNA reads TGTGCCAGCAGCCCCTGGACAGGGGAGGGGTACGAGCAGTACTTC.

This clone is a singleton in its sample. The chain has TRBV5-5 and TRBJ2-7; 11 nucleotides agree with TRBD2. Trimming cost V 0 bases and J 3 bases; bases outside gene matches: 11. CDR1 is SGHKS, CDR2 YYEKEE, per germline (reference sequence). The CDR3 runs to 18 residues. The CDR3 bases are TGTGCCAGCAGCTTGGAAGCTGGTAGCGGGGGGGCCCACTACGAGCAGTACTTC. Protein: CASSLEAGSGGAHYEQYF.

The chain joins TRBV5-1 to TRBJ1-2; 8 nucleotides line up with TRBD1. Germline trimming cut 4 bases from V and 5 bases from J; bases unmatched to any gene: 7. The length of the CDR3 is 14 residues. CDR1 and CDR2 from the germline V gene are SGHRS and YFSETQ. This chain's CDR3 is CASSPGQGGYGYTF. The CDR3 DNA sequence: TGCGCCAGCAGCCCAGGACAGGGAGGGTATGGCTACACCTTC. Filled out from reference TRBV5-1 and TRBJ1-2, the complete variable domain reads KAGVTQTPRYLIKTRGQQVTLSCSPISGHRSVSWYQQTPGQGLQFLFEYFSETQRNKGNFPGRFSGRQFSNSRSEMNVSTLELGDSALYLCASSPGQGGYGYTFGSGTRLTVV.

The V call is TRBV19, the J call TRBJ1-1; tentatively, D is TRBD1 (6 bases). The germline gives CDR1 LNHDA, CDR2 SQIVND (reference sequence). V was cut by 7 bases and J by 6 bases, with 21 bases left in between. There are 15 residues in the CDR3. The CDR3 DNA reads as TGTGCCAGTATTAGTTTGGGGGCCTCTGGGGCTGAAGCTTTCTTT. Its translation is CASISLGASGAEAFF.

The rearrangement uses TRBV6-1 and TRBJ2-1; 7 nucleotides line up with TRBD2. This CDR3 is 16 amino acids long. Germline CDR1 MNHNS, CDR2 SASEGT. Trimming at V came to 1 base and at J to 8 bases, leaving 11 bases not matched to a gene. The CDR3 protein is CASSEGVRGEFDEQFF. The CDR3 nucleotides are TGTGCCAGCAGTGAAGGGGTCCGGGGGGAATTCGATGAGCAGTTCTTC.